The rows below give T cell receptor beta chains drawn from one sample of a study of CD8 T cells in ankylosing spondylitis. A single record per CDR3 protein comes from TCRdb applying MiXCR to the 5' RACE reads. The sample yields around 150,000 distinct CDR3 sequences, roughly 44% seen once. The sample consisted of synovial fluid, either unsorted or a sorted T cell fraction (not recorded which). Receptors were obtained from a male donor with ankylosing spondylitis. CDR3s leave out the opening cysteine and the closing phenylalanine or tryptophan.

j_gene | v_gene | CDR3aa
TRBJ2-1 | TRBV14 | ASSHLSGLANNEQF
TRBJ1-2 | TRBV11-3 | ASSPLWGLGGYT
TRBJ2-3 | TRBV12-3/TRBV12-4 | ASSSVAASTDTQY
TRBJ2-3 | TRBV2 | ASSGLAGGATLTDTQY
TRBJ2-7 | TRBV13 | ASRYRGQAYEQY
TRBJ1-5 | TRBV6-1 | ASSFRVDNQPQH
TRBJ2-5 | TRBV28 | ASTGLAGEGQETQY
TRBJ1-4 | TRBV6-1 | ASSEVRFKGEKLF
TRBJ1-1 | TRBV29-1 | SADLQGENTEAF
TRBJ2-5 | TRBV10-3 | AISGRRQGETQY
TRBJ2-6 | TRBV6-4 | ASSGGAGANVLT
TRBJ2-1 | TRBV2 | ASSGSRTSVYNEQF
TRBJ2-7 | TRBV7-9 | ASSWTGSPYEQY
TRBJ2-2 | TRBV9 | ASAPGQPNTGELF
TRBJ2-3 | TRBV13 | ASGLAGPTSTDTQY
TRBJ1-2 | TRBV9 | ASSLTGVRGYT
TRBJ2-1 | TRBV2 | ASSGTGPLSGAYNEQF
TRBJ2-1 | TRBV29-1 | SVGASDYNEQF
TRBJ1-5 | TRBV4-2 | ASSQGTGQPQH
TRBJ1-2 | TRBV30 | ALDSVGYT
TRBJ2-3 | TRBV18 | ATLNTGDTQY
TRBJ2-3 | TRBV11-2 | ASSLEVYLFRAVYSTDTQY
TRBJ1-3 | TRBV28 | ASSAKDIGGGNTIY